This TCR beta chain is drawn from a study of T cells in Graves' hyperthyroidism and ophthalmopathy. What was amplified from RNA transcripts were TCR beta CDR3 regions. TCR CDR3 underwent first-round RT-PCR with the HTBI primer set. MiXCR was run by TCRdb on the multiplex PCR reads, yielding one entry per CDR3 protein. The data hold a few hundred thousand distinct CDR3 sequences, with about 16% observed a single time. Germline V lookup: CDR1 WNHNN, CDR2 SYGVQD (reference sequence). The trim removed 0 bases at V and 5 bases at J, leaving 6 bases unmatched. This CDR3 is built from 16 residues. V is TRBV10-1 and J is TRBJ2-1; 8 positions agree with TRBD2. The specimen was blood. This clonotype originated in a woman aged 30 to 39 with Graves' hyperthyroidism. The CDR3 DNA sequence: TGCGCCAGCAGTGAGTCGGGGTTAGCGGGAAACAATGAGCAGTTCTTC. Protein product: CASSESGLAGNNEQFF.